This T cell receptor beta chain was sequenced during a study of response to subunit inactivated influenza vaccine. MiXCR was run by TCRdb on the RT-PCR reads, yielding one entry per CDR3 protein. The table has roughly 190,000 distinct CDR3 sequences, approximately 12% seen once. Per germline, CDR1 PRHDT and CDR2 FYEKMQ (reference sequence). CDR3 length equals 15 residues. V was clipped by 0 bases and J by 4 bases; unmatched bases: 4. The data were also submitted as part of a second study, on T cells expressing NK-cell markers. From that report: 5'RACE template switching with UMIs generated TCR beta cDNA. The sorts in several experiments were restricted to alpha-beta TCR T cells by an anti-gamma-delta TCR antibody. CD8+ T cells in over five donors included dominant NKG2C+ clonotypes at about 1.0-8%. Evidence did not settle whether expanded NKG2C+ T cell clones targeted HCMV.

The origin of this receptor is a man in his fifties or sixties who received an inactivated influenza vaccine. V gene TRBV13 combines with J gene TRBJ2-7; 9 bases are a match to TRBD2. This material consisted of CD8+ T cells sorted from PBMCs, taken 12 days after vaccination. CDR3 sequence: CASSLGPSGIYEQYF. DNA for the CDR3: TGTGCCAGCAGCTTAGGCCCTAGCGGGATTTACGAGCAGTACTTC.